This T cell receptor (beta chain) was retrieved from a study of tumor-infiltrating lymphocytes in primary liver carcinoma. This clonotype occurred once. One junction end disagrees with the germline gene, perhaps due to a read error. Both RNA and DNA were isolated together from about 19-30 mg of bulk tissue that had not been sorted. With approximately 470 ng total RNA as template and a constant-region primer, TCR beta cDNA was made. Employing slightly modified ARM-PCR, three nested multiplex PCR rounds were run, and these gave rise to the TCR beta libraries. Amplification in the first two PCR rounds was performed using TRBV1-TRBV30 forward primers and a C-beta reverse primer for around 9 cycles each. TCRdb reanalysed the multiplex PCR reads using MiXCR and keeps one entry per CDR3 protein. The sample includes 90,000 to 150,000 distinct CDR3 sequences, roughly 70% of them seen just once. The germline V gene has CDR1 KGHDR and CDR2 SFDVKD. The CDR3 contains 13 residues.

The rearrangement joins TRBV24-1 to TRBJ1-1; no clear D gene. The sequenced sample was tumor-adjacent normal liver tissue. The sequence was obtained from a woman aged 55-70 years with primary liver carcinoma and hepatitis B virus infection. The CDR3 DNA reads TGTGCCACCAGTGATTCGCGCTACATTGAAGCTTTCTTC. This gives the protein CATSDSRYIEAFF.